This T cell receptor beta chain was profiled in a study of cytomegalovirus exposure and HLA in healthy donors. Notes on the study in general: Among TCR beta chains, those listed as cytomegalovirus-associated numbered some 160.

Remarks on this clone: Its antigen is not known.

Generated by immunoSEQ multiplex PCR, the TCRdb table keeps only in-frame clones and is missing some. This sample yields about 350,000 clones, of which about 90% are seen a single time; about 1% belongs to the top ten. The trim removed 1 base at V and 6 bases at J, leaving 11 bases unmatched. Germline-derived CDR1 and CDR2 are MDHEN and SYDVKM. The CDR3 is 16 residues long. V and J are TRBV28 and TRBJ2-7; 8 bases are shared with TRBD2. The clonotype comes from a woman aged 25 to 39 in good health and CMV-seropositive. The sequenced sample was PBMCs. The CDR3 protein is CASSLYLNGRAGEQYF. The CDR3 nucleotides read TGTGCCAGCAGTTTATACCTCAACGGGAGGGCCGGCGAGCAGTACTTC.